The source of this TCR beta chain is a study of shared clonotypes between healthy human individuals. In the naive CD8 group, cells lacked CD45RO and were positively selected for CCR7, so terminally differentiated effector memory CD45RA+ cells were left out. Those who donated, Caucasian adults without exception, all lived in Nashville, Tennessee. Assay used: immunoSEQ multiplex PCR; TCRdb lists only in-frame clones, some missing. Of under 2,000,000 clones in the sample, over 85% are singletons; the top ten hold under 1.5%. CDR1 and CDR2 from the germline V gene are MNHEY and SMNVEV (reference sequence). The CDR3 is 13 residues long. Trimming cost V 3 bases and J 8 bases, with 13 bases left between them.

This TCR was recovered from a man younger than 30 in good health. The sequenced sample consisted of naive CD8+ T cells sorted from blood. V gene TRBV27 combines with J gene TRBJ1-2, with D possibly TRBD1 on 6 matching bases. The DNA of the CDR3 is TGTGCCAGCAGTTTCCCGGGGGCGCAGGGCTACACCTTC. This encodes CASSFPGAQGYTF.